This TCR beta chain was retrieved from a study of CD8 T cells in ankylosing spondylitis. Notes on the study in general: Researchers reportedly found disease-linked clones significantly enriched in matched ankylosing spondylitis synovial fluid. Characteristic, it appeared, of ankylosing spondylitis blood was a TCR beta motif of eight highly homologous variants. Some motif variants were previously reported in reactive arthritis synovial fluid and blood.

Using quantitative 5'-RACE with molecular barcodes, the authors made TCR beta libraries. TCRdb called the 5' RACE reads again in MiXCR, with one record for every CDR3 protein. The sample includes about 750,000 distinct CDR3 sequences, around 20% of them seen just once. Concerning this clonotype itself: Its antigen is undetermined.

This CDR3 contains 11 residues. The V gene lost 7 bases and the J gene lost 7 bases, with 11 bases spanning the gap. Per germline, CDR1 MNHEY and CDR2 SVGAGI. This TCR derives from a male donor with ankylosing spondylitis. V gene TRBV6-5 combines with J gene TRBJ2-7; D is perhaps TRBD2 (6 bases). Material for sequencing was blood, either unsorted or a sorted T cell fraction (not recorded which). CDR3: CASTLGGEQYF. The CDR3 DNA follows: TGTGCCAGCACGCTAGGAGGGGAGCAGTACTTC.